The 14 T cell receptor beta chains below come from one sample, sequenced in a study of blood T cell repertoires in COVID-19. The assay was immunoSEQ multiplex PCR, and TCRdb's table has in-frame clones only and misses some. The data show about 200,000 clones, roughly four fifths seen once. Sequencing was carried out using peripheral blood. The receptors derive from a woman in her 40s with acute or convalescent COVID-19.

The chain couples TRBV3-1 (or the pseudogene TRBV3-2) to TRBJ2-7; no reliable D call. Germline assignment: CDR1 LGHDT and CDR2 YNNKEL (reference sequence). The ends were cut back, 3 bases at V and 0 bases at J, with 9 bases in the middle. The CDR3 is made up of 14 amino acids. CDR3 nucleotide sequence: TGTGCCAGCAGCCAGGTTCGACTCTCCTACGAGCAGTACTTC. Translation gives CASSQVRLSYEQYF.

V is TRBV7-9 and J is TRBJ2-7, with D maybe TRBD2 (6 bases). From germline, CDR1 is SEHNR and CDR2 FQNEAQ (reference sequence). V was cut by 7 bases and J by 3 bases, with 19 bases left in between. The CDR3 runs to 15 residues. CDR3 sequence reads: CASIDSGPGLYEQYF. The DNA for the CDR3 is TGTGCCAGCATAGATAGCGGCCCGGGTCTCTACGAGCAGTACTTC.

This clone was picked up one time. V usage is TRBV27 and J usage is TRBJ1-1, with D possibly TRBD1 on 5 matching bases. The CDR3 length is 11 residues. CDR1 MNHEY and CDR2 SMNVEV come from the germline V gene (reference sequence). The germline V and J ends were trimmed by 5 bases and 6 bases, with 7 bases remaining between them. DNA of the CDR3: TGTGCCAGCAGTGCGGGGGCTGAAGCTTTCTTT. Protein: CASSAGAEAFF.

This rearrangement joins TRBV3-1 (or the pseudogene TRBV3-2) to TRBJ2-3, with D uncertain. Germline V lookup: CDR1 LGHDT, CDR2 YNNKEL (reference sequence). CDR3 length: 15 residues. The germline V and J ends were trimmed by 0 bases and 2 bases, with 9 bases remaining between them. The CDR3 loop is CASSQDRKYTDTQYF. The CDR3 DNA sequence: TGTGCCAGCAGCCAAGACAGGAAGTACACAGATACGCAGTATTTT.

This chain connects TRBV19 to TRBJ1-5; D not certain. V was pared by 7 bases and J by 6 bases, with 22 bases between. The CDR3 runs 16 residues. Germline CDR1 LNHDA, CDR2 SQIVND (reference sequence). Here the CDR3 DNA reads TGTGCCAGTACCAAAGTAATAGCCGAGGTCGGTCAGCCCCAGCATTTT. The encoded protein is CASTKVIAEVGQPQHF.

V and J are TRBV19 and TRBJ2-2; 9 positions agree with TRBD1. From germline, CDR1 is LNHDA and CDR2 SQIVND (reference sequence). The V and J ends lost 4 bases and 4 bases, in that order; junction bases with no gene match: 4. There are 15 residues in the CDR3. In nucleotides, the CDR3 is TGTGCCAGTAGTACAAAGACAGGGGGCACCGGGGAGCTGTTTTTT. Amino acid sequence: CASSTKTGGTGELFF.

About this clone: Other DNA sequences in the sample encode the same CDR3. This chain joins TRBV24-1 and TRBJ2-1; TRBD2 agrees at 14 bases. The CDR3 is 13 amino acids. V was clipped by 9 bases and J by 6 bases; unmatched bases: 0. Germline loops: CDR1 KGHDR, CDR2 SFDVKD. CDR3: CATGLAGGNEQFF. The CDR3 bases are TGTGCCACCGGACTAGCGGGAGGCAATGAGCAGTTCTTC.

The chain is built from TRBV4-1 and TRBJ1-1, with TRBD1 matching over 10 bases. The CDR3 totals 17 residues. The V gene end was trimmed by 3 bases and the J gene end by 0 bases; junction bases not matched to a gene: 7. The germline V gene has CDR1 MGHRA and CDR2 YSYEKL. CDR3: CASSQGRDRGMNTEAFF. CDR3 DNA sequence: TGCGCCAGCAGCCAGGGCCGGGACAGGGGAATGAACACTGAAGCTTTCTTT.

The sample holds a few counts of this clone. In DNA form, the CDR3 reads TGCGCCAGCAGCCAAGAAGTAACGCAGCGTAACTATGGCTACACCTTC. Its translation: CASSQEVTQRNYGYTF. The J gene is TRBJ1-2, the V gene TRBV4-3; D not resolved. The germline V and J ends were trimmed by 0 bases and 1 base, with 12 bases remaining between them. CDR1 is LGHNA and CDR2 is YSLEER in the germline V gene. The CDR3 spans 16 residues.

This clone showed up just a few times. One end of the junction varies from germline; a read error may be responsible. The chain has TRBV9 and TRBJ2-7; D ambiguous. Germline V gene lookup returns CDR1 SGDLS and CDR2 YYNGEE. The CDR3 has 11 residues. The CDR3 loop is CASSPRRGLPF. The CDR3 DNA reads as TGTGCCAGCAGCCCCCGTCGTGGGCTCCCCTTC.

This chain uses TRBV7-9 with TRBJ2-7, with a tentative D call TRBD2 (6 bases). This CDR3 has 15 amino acids. Germline loops: CDR1 SEHNR, CDR2 FQNEAQ (reference sequence). Between the trimmed V and J ends, which lost 5 bases and 4 bases, there was a span of 18 bases. The CDR3 sequence: CASSPVDGSGYEQYF. Written as DNA, the CDR3 is TGTGCCAGCAGCCCCGTAGACGGGAGCGGGTACGAGCAGTACTTC.

The chain links TRBV6-4 to TRBJ2-7; 14 positions agree with TRBD2. Germline V CDR1 and CDR2: MRHNA, SNTAGT. V was clipped by 2 bases and J by 6 bases; unmatched bases: 0. The CDR3 is 14 amino acids. The CDR3 sequence: CASSDGTSGSEQYF. CDR3 DNA sequence: TGTGCCAGCAGTGACGGGACTAGCGGGAGCGAGCAGTACTTC.

The chain recombines TRBV5-6 with TRBJ1-1, with D unresolved. The CDR3 consists of 13 residues. The V gene lost 3 bases and the J gene lost 8 bases, with 14 bases spanning the gap. Germline V gene sequence: CDR1 SGHDT, CDR2 YYEEEE. CDR3 nucleotides: TGTGCCAGCAGCTCGAATCCGACAAGGGAAGCTTTCTTT. Its protein product is CASSSNPTREAFF.

In this sample, this clone turned up once. The V gene is TRBV2, the J gene TRBJ1-2; 7 bases are shared with TRBD1. Trimming removed 5 bases from V and 4 bases from J; junction bases left unmatched: 4. The CDR3 extends over 13 amino acids. The V gene's germline CDR1 is SNHLY and CDR2 FYNNEI. CDR3 nucleotides: TGTGCCAGCAGTTTTGAGGGGGCCTATGGCTACACCTTC. This translates into CASSFEGAYGYTF.